The present T cell receptor beta chain was sequenced within a study of sequential checkpoint blockade in melanoma (dated by TCRdb to between 2019 and 2020). General notes on the study: Using 1:1 randomization, the trial assigned patients either to first-line nivolumab followed by ipilimumab (arm A) or to ipilimumab followed by nivolumab (arm B). Both trial sequences were followed by maintenance nivolumab. DNA from 91 pretreatment melanoma tumor samples underwent TCRbeta immunosequencing. Roughly 23 patients had matched tumor biopsies taken before treatment and at week 13, after single-agent nivolumab (arm A) or ipilimumab (arm B). About four fifths of the matched tumor biopsy pairs taken before and after treatment were from the same lesion. Findings and caveats that apply to the study as a whole: Within-arm analyses of tumor T-cell fraction were limited by small sample sizes and reduced statistical power. Validation of the response-prediction model combining TCR metrics and mutation burden is needed in larger, independent patient cohorts. Clinical benefit was about 30 times more likely to be achieved by patients whose tumor T-cell fraction and clonality increased by week 13. Tumor T-cell fraction and clonality were found to correlate with PD-L1 staining and CD8+ T-cell counts but not with mutational load. Among patients in arm A, the nivolumab-first arm, pretreatment tumor TIL clonality was associated with response (P = .04).

The intended sense of this specimen's treatment or condition label: randomized to nivolumab then ipilimumab (arm A) or the reverse (arm B). Prior DNA-damaging chemotherapy had not been received by any trial patient. CheckMate 064, a randomized, open-label phase II trial of sequential checkpoint blockade, was the source of the samples, all of which came from patients with melanoma. Tumor TCR sequencing used genomic DNA from formalin-fixed paraffin-embedded (FFPE) tissue samples. The immunoSEQ Assay was used to immunosequence TCRbeta CDR3 regions from genomic DNA. Genomic DNA was amplified by bias-controlled multiplex PCR before high-throughput sequencing. From the authors' description of their analysis: To quantify the absolute abundance of each unique TCRbeta CDR3 region, the sequences were collapsed and filtered. Clonality, defined as 1 minus Pielou's evenness, was calculated using productive rearrangements only. Tumor T-cell fraction was calculated by normalizing TCRbeta template counts to the amount of usable DNA, which was estimated from several housekeeping genes. A previously published method was used to identify clones with significantly greater frequencies in on-treatment samples than in baseline samples. Not all clones reach the TCRdb copy of this immuneACCESS table, which keeps in-frame sequences only. Checked studies attribute under half of the gap to unresolved V genes and leave the rest unexplained. The V and J calls and clone size are taken from that table; D and trimming were inferred from the DNA. This sample comprises 3,500 to 5,000 clones, approximately 21% of them detected only once. The ten largest clones add up to 4% of the sample.

As concerns this clone: Its antigen remains unidentified. No much larger clonotype is one base removed from it; base qualities were not supplied.

Trimming costs V 8 bases and J 10 bases, and their ends lie 21 bases apart. CDR1 and CDR2 (LNHDA, SQIVND) derive from the germline V gene (reference sequence). The cysteine opens and the phenylalanine closes a CDR3 of 15 amino acids. The read is trimmed to its CDR3 DNA, 45 bases read in frame from base 1. This sequence was found in a human donor with melanoma. Specimen: tumor tissue (inferred from file names), collected from a patient given nivolumab and ipilimumab in sequence. The chain employs TRBV19 and TRBJ1-6; tentative D gene TRBD1, with 5 bases matching. The CDR3 here reads CASLQGRVGVSPLHF. The sequenced DNA is TGTGCCAGTCTCCAGGGCCGAGTCGGGGTGTCACCCCTCCACTTT. When the CDR3 is completed using the reference TRBV19 and TRBJ1-6 genes on either side, the full variable domain is DGGITQSPKYLFRKEGQNVTLSCEQNLNHDAMYWYRQDPGQGLRLIYYSQIVNDFQKGDIAEGYSVSREKKESFPLTVTSAQKNPTAFYLCASLQGRVGVSPLHFGNGTRLTVT.